The 13 T cell receptor beta chains below come from one sample, sequenced in a study of graft-versus-host responses after intestinal transplantation. Lymphocytes (intraepithelial and lamina propria) were released by processing the graft tissue. Generated by immunoSEQ multiplex PCR, the TCRdb table keeps only in-frame clones and is missing some. This sample has just under 65,000 clones; under 90% occur once, and the top ten carry 1.5% to 2%. Material: ileum tissue, obtained less than 400 days after transplant. The receptors originated from a human patient who received an intestinal transplant, so some T cells may come from the graft donor.

The chain combines TRBV19 with TRBJ1-5; TRBD1 might be the D (6 bases). V lost 1 base to trimming and J lost 1 base, with 17 bases between them. Germline CDR1 and CDR2: LNHDA and SQIVND (reference sequence). The CDR3 consists of 18 residues. The CDR3 sequence: CASSIAHREWLSNQPQHF. CDR3 nucleotide sequence: TGTGCCAGTAGTATAGCTCACAGGGAGTGGTTAAGCAATCAGCCCCAGCATTTT.

This clone was recorded a few times. The rearrangement links TRBV25-1 to TRBJ1-4; 9 bases are a match to TRBD1. J lost 13 bases, V lost 2 bases, and 11 bases had no gene match. From germline, CDR1 is MGHDK and CDR2 SYGVNS. CDR3 length: 15 residues. CDR3 bases: TGTGCCAGCAGTGAACCCGGGACAGGGAGTAGTAGACTGTTTTTT. Amino acid sequence: CASSEPGTGSSRLFF. Full variable domain (rest looked up from reference TRBV25-1 and TRBJ1-4): EADIYQTPRYLVIGTGKKITLECSQTMGHDKMYWYQQDPGMELHLIHYSYGVNSTEKGDLSSESTVSRIRTEHFPLTLESARPSHTSQYLCASSEPGTGSSRLFFGSGTQLSVL.

V usage is TRBV5-1 and J usage is TRBJ2-2; D is unresolved. The CDR3 runs 14 residues. Germline CDR1 SGHRS, CDR2 YFSETQ. Trimming shortened V by 4 bases and J by 0 bases, and 7 bases separated the two germline ends. CDR3 residues: CASSPTANTGELFF. The CDR3 DNA is TGCGCCAGCAGCCCCACGGCGAACACCGGGGAGCTGTTTTTT.

A single count supports this clone. In nucleotides, the CDR3 is TGTGCCAGCAGCTCAACCGGGGGGGCGTTAAACATTCAGTACTTC. It translates to CASSSTGGALNIQYF. V and J are TRBV7-2 and TRBJ2-4; TRBD2 aligns across 8 bases. From germline, CDR1 is SGHTA and CDR2 FQGNSA. J was trimmed by 6 bases and V by 4 bases; bases with no gene match: 8. CDR3 length equals 15 residues.

The rearrangement joins TRBV15 to TRBJ1-3; possibly TRBD1 for D (6 bases). The CDR3 runs to 18 residues. Trimming took 5 bases from V and 0 from J, leaving 20 bases between them. The germline gives CDR1 LNHNV, CDR2 YYDKDF (reference sequence). The CDR3 is CATSVFANLQGSGNTIYF. In DNA, the CDR3 is TGTGCCACCAGCGTATTCGCCAATTTACAGGGCTCTGGAAACACCATATATTTT.

Worth noting for this clone: Relative to the germline gene, one junction end is altered; a read error may explain this. The gene calls are TRBV6-5 and TRBJ2-6; D not certain. Germline V gene sequence: CDR1 MNHEY, CDR2 SVGAGI. There are 14 residues in the CDR3. The CDR3 DNA sequence: TGCGCCAGCACCGATTGGGGTGGGGCCAACGTCCTGACTTTC. Its protein product is CASTDWGGANVLTF.

The V and J genes are TRBV2 and TRBJ1-4, with D tentatively TRBD1 (6 bases). CDR1 and CDR2 from the germline V gene are SNHLY and FYNNEI. Trimming cost V 3 bases and J 8 bases, with 10 bases left between them. The CDR3 is 13 residues long. The CDR3 loop is CASSDQGLEKLFF. CDR3 sequence (DNA): TGTGCCAGCAGTGACCAGGGGTTGGAAAAACTGTTTTTT.

On this clone: An end of the junction differs from the germline gene, which may be a read error. This rearrangement joins TRBV18 to TRBJ2-3; TRBD2 aligns across 10 bases. Germline assignment: CDR1 KGHSH and CDR2 LQKENI. CDR3 size: 15 residues. Written as DNA, the CDR3 is TGTGCCATCTCACCACAACGACTAGCGGGCGATACGCAGTATTTT. Protein product: CAISPQRLAGDTQYF.

This clone was picked up one time. The chain couples TRBV6-6 to TRBJ1-1; no clear D gene. V was trimmed by 2 bases and J by 3 bases, leaving 4 bases between them. In germline, CDR1 is MNHNY, CDR2 SVGAGI (reference sequence). The CDR3 has 12 residues. For the CDR3, the DNA is TGTGCCAGCAGTTACAGGGACACTGAAGCTTTCTTT. Translating it yields CASSYRDTEAFF.

This sequence joins TRBV5-1 and TRBJ2-7; D remains unclear. Per the germline V gene, CDR1 is SGHRS and CDR2 is YFSETQ. Between the trimmed V and J ends, which lost 0 bases and 0 bases, there was a span of 10 bases. This CDR3 has 15 residues. In DNA form, the CDR3 reads TGCGCCAGCAGCTTGGAGGCTGGAAGCTCCTACGAGCAGTACTTC. It codes for CASSLEAGSSYEQYF. Based on the CDR3 plus reference TRBV5-1 and TRBJ2-7, the full variable domain is KAGVTQTPRYLIKTRGQQVTLSCSPISGHRSVSWYQQTPGQGLQFLFEYFSETQRNKGNFPGRFSGRQFSNSRSEMNVSTLELGDSALYLCASSLEAGSSYEQYFGPGTRLTVT.

V and J are TRBV5-1 and TRBJ2-7; 7 bases map to TRBD1. J gave up 3 bases and V 0 bases, and 6 bases lay outside the gene matches. Looked up from germline, CDR1 is SGHRS and CDR2 is YFSETQ. There are 15 residues in the CDR3. The CDR3: CASSLDVGGVYEQYF. CDR3 sequence (DNA): TGCGCCAGCAGCTTGGATGTAGGGGGCGTCTACGAGCAGTACTTC.

The rearrangement links TRBV7-9 to TRBJ1-1; perhaps TRBD1 as D (5 bases). Germline values: CDR1 SEHNR, CDR2 FQNEAQ (reference sequence). The CDR3 length is 15 residues. V was trimmed by 6 bases and J by 3 bases, leaving 17 bases between them. This chain's CDR3 is CASSFQDRGDTEAFF. For the CDR3, the DNA is TGTGCCAGCAGTTTCCAAGACCGAGGGGACACTGAAGCTTTCTTT.

The chain uses TRBV5-1 and TRBJ2-3, with D possibly being TRBD2 (6 bases). The CDR3 is 15 residues long. Germline V gene sequence: CDR1 SGHRS, CDR2 YFSETQ. V was trimmed by 3 bases and J by 3 bases, leaving 14 bases between them. CDR3: CASSSRVRGTDTQYF. The CDR3 DNA sequence: TGCGCCAGCAGCTCGAGAGTTCGGGGGACAGATACGCAGTATTTT. Full variable domain (outside the CDR3, taken from reference TRBV5-1 and TRBJ2-3): KAGVTQTPRYLIKTRGQQVTLSCSPISGHRSVSWYQQTPGQGLQFLFEYFSETQRNKGNFPGRFSGRQFSNSRSEMNVSTLELGDSALYLCASSSRVRGTDTQYFGPGTRLTVL.